This TCR beta chain was documented in a study of CD8+CD57+ T cells in acquired aplastic anemia. Study-level background: Mean DNA quantity obtained from sorted CD4+ and CD8+ cells was around 3.2 ug. Study-level findings and limits: Patients and controls shared about 30 CD8+ CDR3 sequences. Researchers reported that CD8+ Simpson's diversity was not significantly different in patients versus controls.

Details on this clonotype: The target antigen is unknown.

Patients selected for sequencing had displayed CD8+CD57+ cell expansion by flow cytometry. The enrolled patients all had severe acquired aplastic anemia. CDR3 and TCR beta VDJ profiling relied on a genomic DNA template. TCRdb reanalysed the reads using MiXCR and keeps one entry per CDR3 protein. Of 150,000 to 200,000 distinct CDR3 sequences in the sample, 47% were seen once. Germline V lookup: CDR1 MNHEY, CDR2 SMNVEV (reference sequence). This CDR3 region has 13 residues. V was shortened by 6 bases and J by 6 bases, with 12 bases between the two germline ends. The sample comprised sorted CD4+, CD8+, or CD8+CD57+ T cells (not recorded which) from PBMCs. The source of this sequence is a human donor with aplastic anemia. The chain couples TRBV27 to TRBJ1-5; a weak D match, TRBD1 (5 bases). The CDR3 DNA is TGTGCCAGCAGGGGGACGGGGAGTCAGCCCCAGCATTTT. The encoded protein is CASRGTGSQPQHF.